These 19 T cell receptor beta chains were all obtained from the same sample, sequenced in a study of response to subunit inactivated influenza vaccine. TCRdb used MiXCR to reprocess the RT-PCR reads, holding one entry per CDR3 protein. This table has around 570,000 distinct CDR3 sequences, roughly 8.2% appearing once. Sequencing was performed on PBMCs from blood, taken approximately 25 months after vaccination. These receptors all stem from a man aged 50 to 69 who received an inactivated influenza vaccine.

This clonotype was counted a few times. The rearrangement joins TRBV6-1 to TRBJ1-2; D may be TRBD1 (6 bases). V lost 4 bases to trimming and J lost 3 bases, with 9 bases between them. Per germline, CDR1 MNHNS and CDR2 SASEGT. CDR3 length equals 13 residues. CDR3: CASSGQAYYGYTF. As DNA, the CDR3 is TGTGCCAGCAGTGGACAGGCGTACTATGGCTACACCTTC.

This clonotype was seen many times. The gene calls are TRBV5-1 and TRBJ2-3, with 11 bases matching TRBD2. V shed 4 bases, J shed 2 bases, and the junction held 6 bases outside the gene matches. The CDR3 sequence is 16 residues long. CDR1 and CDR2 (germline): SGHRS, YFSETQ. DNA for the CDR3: TGCGCCAGCAGCACATCTAGCGGGGGGTTCACAGATACGCAGTATTTT. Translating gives CASSTSSGGFTDTQYF.

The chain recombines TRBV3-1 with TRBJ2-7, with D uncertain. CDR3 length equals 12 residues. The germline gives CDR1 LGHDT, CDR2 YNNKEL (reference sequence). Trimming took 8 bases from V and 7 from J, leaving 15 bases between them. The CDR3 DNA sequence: TGTGCCAGCTCACCGGCCCTACGGGAGCAGTACTTC. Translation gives CASSPALREQYF.

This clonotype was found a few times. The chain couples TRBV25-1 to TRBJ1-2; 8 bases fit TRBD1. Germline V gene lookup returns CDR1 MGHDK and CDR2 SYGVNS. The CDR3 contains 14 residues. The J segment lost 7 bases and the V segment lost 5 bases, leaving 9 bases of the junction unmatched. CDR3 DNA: TGTGCCAGCAGTCCCTTTGGACAGGGCGGTGGCTACACCTTC. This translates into CASSPFGQGGGYTF.

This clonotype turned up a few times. The CDR3 here is CAWSVQGNSPLHF. CDR3 coding DNA: TGTGCCTGGAGTGTACAGGGAAATTCACCCCTCCACTTT. This chain connects TRBV30 to TRBJ1-6; D possibly corresponds to TRBD1 (6 bases). V was cut by 0 bases and J by 7 bases, with 7 bases left in between. The CDR3 extends over 13 amino acids. The V gene's germline CDR1 is GTSNPN and CDR2 SVGIG (reference sequence).

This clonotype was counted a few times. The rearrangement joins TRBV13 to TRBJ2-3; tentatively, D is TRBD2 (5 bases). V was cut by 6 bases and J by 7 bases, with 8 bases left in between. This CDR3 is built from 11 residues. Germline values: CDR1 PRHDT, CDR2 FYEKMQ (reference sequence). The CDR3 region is CASRGDNTQYF. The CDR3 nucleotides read TGTGCCAGCAGGGGAGATAATACGCAGTATTTT.

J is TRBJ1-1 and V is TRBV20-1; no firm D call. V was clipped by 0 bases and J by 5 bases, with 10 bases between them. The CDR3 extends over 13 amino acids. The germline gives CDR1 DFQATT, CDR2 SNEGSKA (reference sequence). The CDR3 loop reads CSARERGRTEAFF. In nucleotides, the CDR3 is TGCAGTGCTAGAGAAAGAGGGAGGACTGAAGCTTTCTTT.

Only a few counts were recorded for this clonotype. The chain's CDR3 is CSWELAGNEQFF. For the CDR3, the DNA is TGCAGTTGGGAGCTAGCAGGCAATGAGCAGTTCTTC. J is TRBJ2-1 and V is TRBV20-1, with D possibly matching TRBD2 (5 bases). Trimming pared 8 bases from V and 6 bases from J, leaving 14 bases between. The CDR3 has 12 residues. In germline, CDR1 is DFQATT, CDR2 SNEGSKA (reference sequence).

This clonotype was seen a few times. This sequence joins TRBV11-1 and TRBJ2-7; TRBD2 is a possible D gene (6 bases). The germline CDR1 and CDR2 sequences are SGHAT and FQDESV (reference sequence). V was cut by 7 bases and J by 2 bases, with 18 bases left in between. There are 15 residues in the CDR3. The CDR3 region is CASNPKPGETYEQYF. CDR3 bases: TGTGCCAGCAACCCTAAGCCGGGGGAGACCTACGAGCAGTACTTC.

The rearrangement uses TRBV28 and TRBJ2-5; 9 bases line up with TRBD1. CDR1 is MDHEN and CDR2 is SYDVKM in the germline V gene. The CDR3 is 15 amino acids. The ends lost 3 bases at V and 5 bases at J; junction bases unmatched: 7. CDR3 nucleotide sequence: TGTGCCAGCAGTTTCAACAGGGGGCTGAAGGAGACCCAGTACTTC. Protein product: CASSFNRGLKETQYF.

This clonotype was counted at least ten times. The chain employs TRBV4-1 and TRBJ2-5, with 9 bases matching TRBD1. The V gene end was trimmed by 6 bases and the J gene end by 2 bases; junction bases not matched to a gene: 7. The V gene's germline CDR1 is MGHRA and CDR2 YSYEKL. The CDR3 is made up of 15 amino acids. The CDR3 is CASSGQGRRQETQYF. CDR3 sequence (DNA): TGCGCCAGCAGTGGACAGGGGCGCAGGCAAGAGACCCAGTACTTC.

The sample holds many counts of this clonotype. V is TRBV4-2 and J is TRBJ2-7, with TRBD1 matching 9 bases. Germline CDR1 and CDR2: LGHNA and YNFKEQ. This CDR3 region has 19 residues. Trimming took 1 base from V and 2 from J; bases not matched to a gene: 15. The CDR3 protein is CASSQVGTGLTLDPYEQYF. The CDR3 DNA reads TGTGCCAGCAGCCAAGTTGGGACAGGGCTTACCCTGGACCCCTACGAGCAGTACTTC.

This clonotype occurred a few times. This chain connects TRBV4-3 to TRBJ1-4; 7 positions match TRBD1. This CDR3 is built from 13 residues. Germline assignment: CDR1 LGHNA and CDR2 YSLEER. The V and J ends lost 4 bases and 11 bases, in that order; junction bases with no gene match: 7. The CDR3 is CASSRNTGEKLFF. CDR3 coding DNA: TGCGCCAGCAGCCGCAACACAGGGGAGAAACTGTTTTTT.

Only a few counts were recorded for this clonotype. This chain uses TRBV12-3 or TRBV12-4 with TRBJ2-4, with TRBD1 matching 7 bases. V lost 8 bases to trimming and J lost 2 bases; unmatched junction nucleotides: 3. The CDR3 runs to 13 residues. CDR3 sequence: CASWDRSKNIQYF. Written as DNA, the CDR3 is TGTGCCAGCTGGGACAGATCCAAAAACATTCAGTACTTC.

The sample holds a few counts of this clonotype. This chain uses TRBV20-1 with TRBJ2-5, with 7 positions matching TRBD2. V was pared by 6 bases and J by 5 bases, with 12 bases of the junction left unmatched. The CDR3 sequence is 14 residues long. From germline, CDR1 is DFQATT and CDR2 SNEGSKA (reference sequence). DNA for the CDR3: TGCAGTGCCGACCTCTGGCCGGGAGGCGAGACCCAGTACTTC. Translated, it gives CSADLWPGGETQYF.

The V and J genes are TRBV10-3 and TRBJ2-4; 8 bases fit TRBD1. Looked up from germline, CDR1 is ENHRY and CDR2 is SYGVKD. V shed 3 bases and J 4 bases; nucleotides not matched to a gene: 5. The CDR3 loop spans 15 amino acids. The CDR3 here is CAISDRDRTKNIQYF. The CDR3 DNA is TGTGCCATCAGTGACCGGGACAGGACTAAAAACATTCAGTACTTC.

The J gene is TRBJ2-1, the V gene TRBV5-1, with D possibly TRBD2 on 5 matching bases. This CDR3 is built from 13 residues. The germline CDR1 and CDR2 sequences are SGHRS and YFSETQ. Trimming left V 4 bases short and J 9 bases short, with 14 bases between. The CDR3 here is CASSEGSYVEQFF. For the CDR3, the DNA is TGCGCCAGCAGCGAGGGAAGTTACGTTGAGCAGTTCTTC. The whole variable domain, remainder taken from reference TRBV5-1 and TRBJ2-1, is KAGVTQTPRYLIKTRGQQVTLSCSPISGHRSVSWYQQTPGQGLQFLFEYFSETQRNKGNFPGRFSGRQFSNSRSEMNVSTLELGDSALYLCASSEGSYVEQFFGPGTRLTVL.

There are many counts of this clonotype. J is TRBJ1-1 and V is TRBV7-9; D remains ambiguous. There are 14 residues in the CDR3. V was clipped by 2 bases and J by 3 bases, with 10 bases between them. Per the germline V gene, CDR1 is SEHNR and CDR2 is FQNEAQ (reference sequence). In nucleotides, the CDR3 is TGTGCCAGCAGCTTACTGGGGTCGGACACTGAAGCTTTCTTT. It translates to CASSLLGSDTEAFF.

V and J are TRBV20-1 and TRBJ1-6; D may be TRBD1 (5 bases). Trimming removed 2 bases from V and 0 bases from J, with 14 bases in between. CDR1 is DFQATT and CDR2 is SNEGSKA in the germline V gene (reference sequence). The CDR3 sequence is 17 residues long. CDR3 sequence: CSARSDQGTSYNSPLHF. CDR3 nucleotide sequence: TGCAGTGCTAGATCTGACCAGGGAACCTCCTATAATTCACCCCTCCACTTT.